Below, 28 T cell receptor beta chains from the same sample are listed, as sequenced in a study of blood T cell repertoires in COVID-19. TCRdb's copy holds only in-frame clones and misses some; the assay was immunoSEQ multiplex PCR. The table shows about 340,000 clones, with under 95% occurring only once. The sample taken for sequencing was peripheral blood. The source is a woman in her late teens or twenties who had recovered from COVID-19.

The chain recombines TRBV5-6 with TRBJ2-1, with D possibly TRBD2 on 6 matching bases. Per germline, CDR1 SGHDT and CDR2 YYEEEE. This CDR3 region has 12 residues. The V end lost 2 bases, the J end lost 10 bases, and 10 bases lay between the germline ends. Here the CDR3 reads CASSFSGREQFF. CDR3 DNA: TGTGCCAGCAGCTTTAGCGGTAGGGAGCAGTTCTTC.

This chain links TRBV23-1 with TRBJ2-7; tentatively, D is TRBD1 (5 bases). TRBV23-1 is an open reading frame whose function is uncertain. This CDR3 is 14 amino acids long. V lost 4 bases, J lost 6 bases, and 16 bases lay in between. The CDR3 bases are TGCGCCAGCAGTCGGGCCCGGGCAGGGTCCGAGCAGTACGTC. Its translation: CASSRARAGSEQYV.

This chain joins TRBV13 and TRBJ1-4, with TRBD1 matching over 11 bases. V was pared by 5 bases and J by 1 base, with 6 bases of the junction left unmatched. The CDR3 runs to 17 residues. Looked up from germline, CDR1 is PRHDT and CDR2 is FYEKMQ (reference sequence). CDR3 amino acids: CASSQRDRGVTNEKLFF. DNA for the CDR3: TGTGCCAGCAGCCAACGGGACAGGGGGGTAACTAATGAAAAACTGTTTTTT.

This chain uses TRBV9 with TRBJ1-3; possibly TRBD1 for D (5 bases). V lost 3 bases, J lost 8 bases, and 21 bases lay in between. CDR3 length: 16 amino acids. Germline V gene lookup returns CDR1 SGDLS and CDR2 YYNGEE. This CDR3 reads CASSAGDIAGWDTIYF. The CDR3 DNA sequence: TGTGCCAGCAGCGCTGGGGATATCGCAGGGTGGGACACCATATATTTT. The entire variable domain, with the rest obtained from reference TRBV9 and TRBJ1-3, is as follows: DSGVTQTPKHLITATGQRVTLRCSPRSGDLSVYWYQQSLDQGLQFLIQYYNGEERAKGNILERFSAQQFPDLHSELNLSSLELGDSALYFCASSAGDIAGWDTIYFGEGSWLTVV.

V usage is TRBV5-4 and J usage is TRBJ1-1; D is uncertain. The CDR3 loop spans 13 amino acids. Germline CDR1 is SGHNT and CDR2 is YYREEE (reference sequence). Trimming pared 0 bases from V and 1 base from J, leaving 4 bases between. The DNA of the CDR3 is TGTGCCAGCAGCTTGGTAGCGAACACTGAAGCTTTCTTT. Amino acids: CASSLVANTEAFF.

This chain uses TRBV4-1 with TRBJ2-3; TRBD2 aligns across 8 bases. Looked up from germline, CDR1 is MGHRA and CDR2 is YSYEKL. CDR3 size: 19 residues. The V segment lost 0 bases and the J segment 0 bases; nucleotides outside the gene matches: 11. Written as DNA, the CDR3 is TGCGCCAGCAGCCAAGATTGGACGGGAGGGCCGAGGAGCACAGATACGCAGTATTTT. Its protein product is CASSQDWTGGPRSTDTQYF.

This clone was observed a single time. The V gene is TRBV10-2, the J gene TRBJ1-1; TRBD1 agrees at 7 bases. The V segment lost 1 base and the J segment 4 bases; nucleotides outside the gene matches: 3. Germline CDR1 WSHSY, CDR2 SAAADI. This CDR3 has 14 amino acids. CDR3 residues: CASSEYRGGTEAFF. The CDR3 DNA reads TGCGCCAGCAGTGAGTACAGGGGCGGCACTGAAGCTTTCTTT.

This CDR3 is CASSESSGHSYNEQFF. The CDR3 DNA reads TGCGCCAGCAGTGAGTCCAGCGGGCATTCCTACAATGAGCAGTTCTTC. The chain links TRBV10-1 to TRBJ2-1; tentatively, D is TRBD2 (6 bases). The V gene lost 0 bases and the J gene lost 1 base, with 10 bases spanning the gap. Germline CDR1 and CDR2: WNHNN and SYGVQD (reference sequence). The CDR3 loop spans 16 amino acids.

The V gene is TRBV24-1, the J gene TRBJ1-1, with D possibly being TRBD1 (5 bases). CDR1 is KGHDR and CDR2 is SFDVKD in the germline V gene. This CDR3 contains 13 residues. V lost 0 bases and J 11 bases, leaving 12 bases between the germline ends. The DNA for the CDR3 is TGTGCCACCAGTGATTTGCGGGGCGGAGGGGCTTTCTTT. Translated, it gives CATSDLRGGGAFF.

The chain uses TRBV29-1 and TRBJ2-2; D is unclear. Germline V CDR1 and CDR2: SQVTM, ANQGSEA. This CDR3 is 13 amino acids long. V was cut by 5 bases and J by 3 bases, with 10 bases left in between. The chain's CDR3 is CSVTRPDTGELFF. CDR3 DNA sequence: TGCAGCGTTACTCGTCCGGACACCGGGGAGCTGTTTTTT.

The count of this clone is one. The chain uses TRBV2 and TRBJ1-4; D gene unclear. Trimming stripped 2 bases from V and 8 bases from J, with 15 bases between. Germline CDR1 and CDR2: SNHLY and FYNNEI. CDR3 length: 15 residues. DNA for the CDR3: TGTGCCAGCAGTGAACAAAGGAGGAGTCCAGAAAAACTGTTTTTT. Protein: CASSEQRRSPEKLFF.

V and J are TRBV5-3 and TRBJ2-2; tentatively, D is TRBD2 (8 bases). TRBV5-3 is an open reading frame whose function is uncertain. Between the trimmed V and J ends, which lost 9 bases and 3 bases, there was a span of 24 bases. There are 17 residues in the CDR3. This CDR3 is CAKQQGMAGRDTGELFF. In nucleotides, the CDR3 is TGTGCCAAACAACAGGGGATGGCCGGGAGGGACACCGGGGAGCTGTTTTTT.

The genes are TRBV9 and TRBJ2-3; a possible D gene is TRBD1 (6 bases). This CDR3 contains 14 residues. Trimming cost V 3 bases and J 2 bases, with 10 bases left between them. CDR1 SGDLS and CDR2 YYNGEE come from the germline V gene. The CDR3 nucleotides read TGTGCCAGCAGCGCAGGGGCGCACACAGATACGCAGTATTTT. Its translation is CASSAGAHTDTQYF.

This chain uses TRBV5-4 with TRBJ1-4; D is unclear. Germline assignment: CDR1 SGHNT and CDR2 YYREEE (reference sequence). The CDR3 runs 15 residues. V was trimmed by 5 bases and J by 4 bases, leaving 15 bases between them. CDR3 sequence (DNA): TGTGCCAGCAGTAAAGCTGCGGGCAGTAATGAAAAACTGTTTTTT. Its translation: CASSKAAGSNEKLFF.

This chain connects TRBV19 to TRBJ2-7; 13 bases line up with TRBD2. V lost 5 bases, J lost 2 bases, and 3 bases stayed unmatched. CDR1 and CDR2 from the germline V gene are LNHDA and SQIVND (reference sequence). The CDR3 sequence is 15 residues long. As DNA, the CDR3 is TGTGCCAGTAGTTCAGGGACTAGCGGGACCTACGAGCAGTACGTC. Translating it yields CASSSGTSGTYEQYV.

The chain has TRBV4-3 and TRBJ2-3, with a weak D call TRBD2 (6 bases). Germline V CDR1 and CDR2: LGHNA, YSLEER. V lost 3 bases and J lost 0, with 13 bases in between. The CDR3 length is 16 residues. This CDR3 is CASSQEGRVSTDTQYF. CDR3 DNA: TGCGCCAGCAGCCAGGAGGGGCGGGTTAGCACAGATACGCAGTATTTT.

This chain uses TRBV28 with TRBJ1-5; D gene ambiguous. Germline V gene sequence: CDR1 MDHEN, CDR2 SYDVKM. This CDR3 contains 12 residues. The ends were cut back, 4 bases at V and 8 bases at J, with 9 bases in the middle. The CDR3 nucleotides read TGTGCCAGCAGTTCGCTAATGGAGCCCCAGCATTTT. Its protein product is CASSSLMEPQHF.

The V and J genes are TRBV19 and TRBJ2-2; 10 nucleotides line up with TRBD1. The CDR3 runs to 14 residues. V lost 8 bases and J lost 7; bases outside the gene matches: 7. Germline lookup yields CDR1 LNHDA and CDR2 SQIVND (reference sequence). The CDR3 DNA follows: TGTGCCAGTGACGGGGGACAGGGGTTCGGGGAGCTGTTTTTT. Its translation is CASDGGQGFGELFF.

The chain is built from TRBV1 and TRBJ2-2; the D call in the table, TRBD2, was not verified against the DNA. TRBV1 is classified as a pseudogene. This CDR3 is 18 amino acids long. CDR3 DNA sequence: TGCACCAGCAGCCAAGGAAGTCGGCTAGCGGTAAACACCGGGGAGCTGTTTTTT. Amino acid sequence: CTSSQGSRLAVNTGELFF.

The chain couples TRBV5-6 to TRBJ1-3; perhaps TRBD1 as D (6 bases). Per germline, CDR1 SGHDT and CDR2 YYEEEE. The length of the CDR3 is 15 residues. Trimming removed 2 bases at V and 2 bases at J, with 11 bases between. This CDR3 reads CASSFSSGAGNTIYF. Written as DNA, the CDR3 is TGTGCCAGCAGCTTTAGCTCAGGGGCTGGAAACACCATATATTTT.

The J gene is TRBJ1-2, the V gene TRBV4-3, with 7 bases matching TRBD1. The length of the CDR3 is 14 residues. Trimming removed 3 bases from V and 3 bases from J; junction bases left unmatched: 4. Germline CDR1 LGHNA, CDR2 YSLEER. The CDR3 sequence: CASSHYDRDYGYTF. Here the CDR3 DNA reads TGCGCCAGCAGCCATTATGACAGGGACTATGGCTACACCTTC.

The V call is TRBV2, the J call TRBJ2-3; 7 bases are a match to TRBD2. From germline, CDR1 is SNHLY and CDR2 FYNNEI. Germline trimming cut 7 bases from V and 1 base from J; bases unmatched to any gene: 8. The CDR3 is made up of 15 amino acids. The CDR3 region has the DNA TGTGCCAGCACGCGGCGGGAGTGGGGCACAGATACGCAGTATTTT. Translated: CASTRREWGTDTQYF. The variable domain in full, completed from reference TRBV2 and TRBJ2-3, reads EPEVTQTPSHQVTQMGQEVILRCVPISNHLYFYWYRQILGQKVEFLVSFYNNEISEKSEIFDDQFSVERPDGSNFTLKIRSTKLEDSAMYFCASTRREWGTDTQYFGPGTRLTVL.

The chain couples TRBV3-1 (or the pseudogene TRBV3-2) to TRBJ2-1, with a tentative D call TRBD2 (6 bases). This CDR3 has 16 amino acids. Germline lookup yields CDR1 LGHDT and CDR2 YNNKEL (reference sequence). The V end was cut by 3 bases, the J end by 0 bases, with 12 bases between. The CDR3 nucleotides are TGTGCCAGCAGCCAGCGGGGCGCTAGCTCCTACAATGAGCAGTTCTTC. This translates into CASSQRGASSYNEQFF.

This chain joins TRBV6-1 and TRBJ1-2; no clear D. This CDR3 is built from 15 residues. The germline gives CDR1 MNHNS, CDR2 SASEGT. Trimming left V 3 bases short and J 8 bases short, with 19 bases between. The CDR3 DNA reads TGTGCCAGCAGTGACAGTAGGACCGGGGAAAGAGGCTACACCTTC. Translated: CASSDSRTGERGYTF.

This sequence joins TRBV11-2 and TRBJ2-1, with 8 bases lining up with TRBD2. CDR3 length: 14 residues. The germline CDR1 and CDR2 sequences are SGHAT and FQNNGV. Losses at the gene ends were 6 bases for V and 8 bases for J; bases not matched to a gene: 9. The CDR3: CASRRIAGSYEQFF. The CDR3 nucleotides read TGTGCCAGCAGACGTATAGCGGGATCTTATGAGCAGTTCTTC.

This chain joins TRBV24-1 and TRBJ2-5, with TRBD2 identical over 7 bases. Unmatched junction bases numbered 6, after V lost 5 bases and J lost 1 base. Germline assignment: CDR1 KGHDR and CDR2 SFDVKD. CDR3 size: 15 residues. The CDR3 DNA follows: TGTGCCACCAGTGCGGCGGGAGACGTCCAAGAGACCCAGTACTTC. This translates into CATSAAGDVQETQYF.

The chain links TRBV5-6 to TRBJ2-2, with TRBD1 as a possible D gene (6 bases). CDR3 length: 15 amino acids. V lost 6 bases to trimming and J lost 2 bases, with 14 bases between them. Per germline, CDR1 SGHDT and CDR2 YYEEEE. The CDR3 reads CASTQDRFNTGELFF. The CDR3, as DNA: TGTGCCAGCACCCAGGACAGATTTAACACCGGGGAGCTGTTTTTT.

The rearrangement joins TRBV16 to TRBJ2-3; TRBD2 is a possible D gene (6 bases). V was pared by 2 bases and J by 5 bases, with 8 bases between. This CDR3 is 13 amino acids long. Germline CDR1 is KGHSY and CDR2 is FQNENV. The CDR3 loop is CASSQRRGDTQYF. The CDR3 region has the DNA TGTGCCAGCAGCCAACGGAGGGGAGATACGCAGTATTTT.